This is a list of T cell receptor beta chains from one sample in a study of blood T cell repertoires in COVID-19. TCRdb keeps only in-frame clones here, not all; method: immunoSEQ multiplex PCR. The table shows 100,000 to 150,000 clones, with 70% to 90% occurring only once. The sequencing input was peripheral blood. The origin of the receptors is a woman in her forties or fifties with acute or convalescent COVID-19. Both conserved end residues are part of each CDR3. D genes are given only for firm matches. Not every row has a clone size; where given, it reads once, few, many or a size class.

j_call | v_call | d_call | clone_size | cdr3_aa | cdr3_nt
TRBJ2-7 | TRBV5-4 | NA | many | CASSPDVGGQYF | TGTGCCAGCAGCCCAGACGTAGGGGGGCAGTACTTC
TRBJ2-1 | TRBV19 | NA | NA | CASSFSYNEQFF | TGTGCCAGTAGTTTCAGCTACAATGAGCAGTTCTTC
TRBJ2-7 | TRBV20-1 | NA | NA | CSATTTYEQYF | TGCAGTGCGACGACGACTTACGAGCAGTACTTC
TRBJ2-3 | TRBV2 | NA | NA | CASEKRVTTDTQYF | TGTGCCAGCGAAAAGCGGGTGACCACAGATACGCAGTATTTT
TRBJ2-1 | TRBV27 | TRBD1 | NA | CASARDRVGNEQFF | TGTGCCAGCGCCCGGGACAGGGTTGGGAATGAGCAGTTCTTC
TRBJ1-1 | TRBV29-1 | NA | NA | CSGGRETNTEAFF | TGCAGCGGGGGACGGGAAACGAACACTGAAGCTTTCTTT
TRBJ2-1 | TRBV2 | TRBD2 | NA | CASSPSGRRQFF | TGTGCCAGCTCGCCTAGCGGGAGGAGGCAGTTCTTC
TRBJ2-1 | TRBV6-1 | NA | NA | CASSEAEVDEQFF | TGTGCCAGCAGTGAAGCGGAGGTCGATGAGCAGTTCTTC
TRBJ1-1 | TRBV14 | NA | NA | CASSKPGQNTEAFF | TGTGCCAGCAGCAAACCGGGACAGAACACTGAAGCTTTCTTT
TRBJ2-1 | TRBV19 | NA | NA | CASSTYRDFNNEQFF | TGTGCCAGTAGTACATACCGGGATTTTAACAATGAGCAGTTCTTC
TRBJ1-2 | TRBV7-2 | NA | NA | CASSQRDRTYGYTF | TGTGCCAGCAGCCAACGAGACAGAACCTATGGCTACACCTTC
TRBJ1-1 | TRBV5-5 | NA | NA | CASSPSAVNTEAFF | TGTGCCAGCAGCCCAAGCGCGGTGAACACTGAAGCTTTCTTT
TRBJ1-1 | TRBV20-1 | NA | NA | CKPSGTEAFF | TGCAAGCCCAGCGGCACTGAAGCTTTCTTT
TRBJ2-2 | TRBV28 | NA | NA | CASISGGVTGELFF | TGTGCCAGCATTTCTGGCGGGGTAACCGGGGAGCTGTTTTTT
TRBJ1-6 | TRBV27 | NA | NA | CASSFREGSPLHF | TGTGCCAGCAGTTTCAGGGAGGGTTCACCCCTCCACTTT
TRBJ1-1 | TRBV19 | TRBD1 | NA | CASSPRTGGKGLYRNTEAFF | TGTGCCAGTAGTCCCAGGACAGGGGGCAAAGGTTTATATCGGAACACTGAAGCTTTCTTT
TRBJ1-5 | TRBV19 | NA | NA | CASRPQGGDQPQHF | TGTGCCAGTAGGCCTCAGGGAGGCGATCAGCCCCAGCATTTT
TRBJ1-1 | TRBV5-1 | NA | once | CASSRQENTEAFF | TGCGCCAGCAGCCGACAGGAGAACACTGAAGCTTTCTTT
TRBJ1-5 | TRBV28 | NA | NA | CASAFSRGSQPQHF | TGTGCCAGCGCTTTCTCCAGAGGGTCTCAGCCCCAGCATTTT
TRBJ2-6 | TRBV30 | NA | NA | CAWRGRHSGANVLTF | TGTGCCTGGAGAGGGAGGCACTCTGGGGCCAACGTCCTGACTTTC
TRBJ2-3 | TRBV6-5 | TRBD1 | NA | CASCRDRSTDTQYF | TGTGCCAGCTGCCGGGACAGGAGCACAGATACGCAGTATTTT
TRBJ1-1 | TRBV7-9 | NA | NA | CASSPKGGADTEAFF | TGTGCCAGCAGCCCCAAGGGAGGGGCGGACACTGAAGCTTTCTTT
TRBJ2-7 | TRBV28 | NA | NA | CASLGSYEQYF | TGTGCCAGCCTAGGCTCCTACGAGCAGTACTTC
TRBJ2-7 | TRBV5-1 | NA | NA | CASSWNTGTTYEQYF | TGCGCCAGCAGCTGGAACACCGGGACAACTTACGAGCAGTACTTC
TRBJ2-1 | TRBV5-1 | NA | NA | CASSLAAGSYNEQFF | TGCGCCAGCAGCTTGGCCGCAGGCTCCTACAATGAGCAGTTCTTC
TRBJ2-7 | TRBV7-9 | NA | NA | CASSSGRESSYEQYF | TGTGCCAGCAGCTCCGGACGGGAGAGCTCCTACGAGCAGTACTTC
TRBJ2-3 | TRBV5-6 | NA | NA | CASSFKTVSTDTQYF | TGTGCCAGCAGCTTTAAAACAGTTAGCACAGATACGCAGTATTTT
TRBJ2-7 | TRBV14 | NA | NA | CASSEANSYEQYF | TGTGCCAGCAGCGAAGCCAACTCCTACGAGCAGTACTTC
TRBJ1-4 | TRBV7-8 | NA | NA | CASSLGSTLRGVQKLFF | TGTGCCAGCAGCTTAGGTAGCACACTTCGGGGAGTTCAAAAACTGTTTTTT
TRBJ2-7 | TRBV15 | TRBD1 | NA | CATSRGGTGRDQQYF | TGTGCCACCAGCAGAGGGGGGACAGGGAGGGACCAGCAGTACTTC
TRBJ2-1 | TRBV9 | NA | NA | CASSVAHTGTYNEQFF | TGTGCCAGCAGCGTAGCTCACACGGGGACCTACAATGAGCAGTTCTTC
TRBJ1-1 | TRBV27 | TRBD1 | few | CASSLGWTGGGYTEAFF | TGTGCCAGCAGTTTAGGGTGGACAGGGGGCGGGTACACTGAAGCTTTCTTT
TRBJ2-1 | TRBV5-4 | TRBD2 | NA | CASSLAGGAFYNEQFF | TGTGCCAGCAGCCTGGCGGGGGGGGCCTTTTACAATGAGCAGTTCTTC
TRBJ1-5 | TRBV21-1 | NA | NA | CASSKVPGGRNQPQHF | TGTGCCAGCAGCAAAGTTCCTGGAGGGCGCAATCAGCCCCAGCATTTT
TRBJ2-7 | TRBV3-1/TRBV3-2 | TRBD1 | once | CASSQARTGAPSYEQYF | TGTGCCAGCAGCCAAGCCCGGACAGGAGCCCCCTCCTACGAGCAGTACTTC
TRBJ1-1 | TRBV20-1 | NA | few | CSASLSGAEAFF | TGCAGTGCTAGTCTCTCGGGGGCTGAAGCTTTCTTT
TRBJ2-1 | TRBV18 | NA | NA | CASSLVILAGRNEQFF | TGTGCCAGCTCCCTTGTAATATTGGCAGGGCGAAATGAGCAGTTCTTC
TRBJ1-5 | TRBV12-3/TRBV12-4 | NA | NA | CASRGQGEPQHF | TGTGCCAGCAGGGGACAAGGGGAGCCCCAGCATTTT
TRBJ1-4 | TRBV28 | NA | NA | CASSSTATNEKLFF | TGTGCCAGCAGTTCGACAGCAACTAATGAAAAACTGTTTTTT
TRBJ1-2 | TRBV29-1 | NA | few | CSVESDYGYTF | TGCAGCGTTGAATCAGACTATGGCTACACCTTC
TRBJ2-7 | TRBV7-8 | NA | NA | CASSSTGDGIYEQYF | TGTGCCAGCAGTTCTACGGGGGATGGAATCTACGAGCAGTACTTC
TRBJ2-3 | TRBV6-2/TRBV6-3 | TRBD2 | once | CASSYTVAGGGTDTQYF | TGTGCCAGCAGTTACACAGTAGCGGGGGGAGGCACAGATACGCAGTATTTT
TRBJ2-1 | TRBV15 | TRBD1 | once | CATSPGGMGWGDNEQFF | TGTGCCACCAGCCCAGGGGGAATGGGGTGGGGAGACAATGAGCAGTTCTTC
TRBJ2-3 | TRBV6-4 | TRBD2 | NA | CASSEGLAGVYDTQYF | TGTGCCAGCAGTGAGGGACTAGCGGGAGTATACGATACGCAGTATTTT
TRBJ2-1 | TRBV10-3 | TRBD1 | NA | CAIIPGTEYNEQFF | TGTGCCATCATTCCCGGGACAGAATACAATGAGCAGTTCTTC
TRBJ2-5 | TRBV6-5 | TRBD2 | NA | CASSRVSGGTETQYF | TGTGCCAGCAGTCGAGTTAGCGGGGGAACTGAGACCCAGTACTTC
TRBJ1-1 | TRBV29-1 | TRBD1 | NA | CSAGQAMNTEAFF | TGCAGCGCGGGACAGGCGATGAACACTGAAGCTTTCTTT
TRBJ1-2 | TRBV19 | TRBD1 | few | CASSIMTGALYGYTF | TGTGCCAGTAGTATCATGACAGGGGCCCTCTATGGCTACACCTTC
TRBJ1-1 | TRBV19 | NA | NA | CASKGQGNTEAFF | TGTGCCAGTAAAGGGCAGGGTAACACTGAAGCTTTCTTT
TRBJ1-1 | TRBV1 | NA | few | CTSSHLETGTGGTEAFF | TGCACCAGCAGCCACCTAGAAACCGGGACAGGTGGGACTGAAGCTTTCTTT
TRBJ1-2 | TRBV29-1 | NA | NA | CSVEAPGDGYTF | TGCAGCGTTGAAGCTCCCGGAGACGGCTACACCTTC
TRBJ1-5 | TRBV12-3/TRBV12-4 | NA | NA | CASSLIEGTNQHF | TGTGCCAGCAGTTTAATAGAGGGAACCAACCAGCATTTT
TRBJ1-2 | TRBV13 | TRBD1 | NA | CASRQTGQGANYGYTF | TGTGCCAGCAGGCAAACAGGACAGGGGGCGAACTATGGCTACACCTTC
TRBJ2-3 | TRBV9 | TRBD2 | few | CASSVVAGGGSDTQYF | TGTGCCAGCAGCGTCGTAGCGGGAGGGGGGTCAGATACGCAGTATTTT
TRBJ1-1 | TRBV19 | NA | NA | CASSSPPQGSSTEAFF | TGTGCCAGTAGTTCGCCTCCACAGGGTAGTTCCACTGAAGCTTTCTTT
TRBJ1-1 | TRBV4-1 | NA | few | CASSPTKGHPNTEAFF | TGCGCCAGCAGCCCCACCAAGGGACACCCGAACACTGAAGCTTTCTTT
TRBJ1-1 | TRBV6-5 | NA | NA | CASIGVLNTEAFF | TGTGCCAGCATCGGGGTCCTCAACACTGAAGCTTTCTTT
TRBJ2-7 | TRBV11-3 | NA | NA | CASSLDGQSYEQYF | TGTGCCAGCAGCTTAGATGGACAGTCCTACGAGCAGTACTTC
TRBJ1-2 | TRBV6-1 | NA | once | CASSEESWSNYGYTF | TGTGCCAGCAGTGAAGAATCGTGGAGTAACTATGGCTACACCTTC